The 29 T cell receptor beta chains below all came from one sample that was sequenced in a study of CD8+ T cells in alopecia areata. Treatment defined: oral pan-JAK inhibitor, 5-10 mg twice daily. Investigators isolated RNA and reverse transcribed it into cDNA to act as the sequencing template. The data were produced by immunoSEQ multiplex PCR, yet TCRdb's version contains in-frame clones alone and is incomplete. The sample contains about 290,000 clones, about 62% of which appear only once. The sequences come from CD4+ T cells sorted from blood, collected at week 24, from a patient treated with tofacitinib. These receptor sequences come from a human donor with alopecia areata.

This chain connects TRBV7-8 to TRBJ1-1; D not resolved. Looked up from germline, CDR1 is SGHVS and CDR2 is FQNEAQ. This CDR3 region has 13 residues. V shed 0 bases and J shed 7 bases, with 9 bases lying between them. The CDR3 protein is CASSLAGGYEAFF. CDR3 bases: TGTGCCAGCAGCTTAGCTGGAGGATATGAAGCTTTCTTT.

The chain uses TRBV15 and TRBJ1-3; a possible D gene is TRBD1 (6 bases). This CDR3 has 16 residues. CDR1 and CDR2 from the germline V gene are LNHNV and YYDKDF (reference sequence). Trimming stripped 3 bases from V and 5 bases from J, with 17 bases between. The CDR3 reads CATSRAGHGLRNTIYF. CDR3 nucleotide sequence: TGTGCCACCAGCAGGGCGGGACACGGCCTCCGAAACACCATATATTTT.

The chain links TRBV25-1 to TRBJ1-2, with TRBD1 matching 8 bases. Germline assignment: CDR1 MGHDK and CDR2 SYGVNS. The V gene end was trimmed by 3 bases and the J gene end by 5 bases; junction bases not matched to a gene: 5. This CDR3 contains 14 residues. CDR3 nucleotide sequence: TGTGCCAGCAGTGACCCACGACAGGGGTATGGCTACACCTTC. Translated: CASSDPRQGYGYTF.

This clone appeared once. The V call is TRBV27, the J call TRBJ1-1, with D perhaps matching TRBD1 (5 bases). From germline, CDR1 is MNHEY and CDR2 SMNVEV (reference sequence). This CDR3 has 17 residues. V lost 5 bases to trimming and J lost 1 base, with 20 bases between them. The CDR3 loop reads CASSPSVSGAPNTEAFF. In DNA form, the CDR3 reads TGTGCCAGCAGTCCTAGCGTGAGCGGGGCCCCGAACACTGAAGCTTTCTTT.

For the CDR3, the DNA is TGTGCCAGCAGCACCCAAACCGGGACAGGGGGCTACGAGCAGTACTTC. Translating gives CASSTQTGTGGYEQYF. The chain employs TRBV5-4 and TRBJ2-7, with 11 bases aligning to TRBD1. Germline V gene sequence: CDR1 SGHNT, CDR2 YYREEE (reference sequence). The trim removed 4 bases at V and 3 bases at J, leaving 9 bases unmatched. The CDR3 length is 16 residues.

This rearrangement joins TRBV5-1 to TRBJ2-7, with 8 positions matching TRBD1. With 0 bases clipped from V and 0 bases from J, the junction kept 5 bases outside the gene matches. The CDR3 runs 16 residues. CDR1 and CDR2 from the germline V gene are SGHRS and YFSETQ. CDR3 in amino acids: CASSLDGTGLSYEQYF. The DNA for the CDR3 is TGCGCCAGCAGCTTGGACGGGACAGGACTCTCCTACGAGCAGTACTTC.

The chain employs TRBV20-1 and TRBJ1-2; no clear D gene. V lost 6 bases to trimming and J lost 6 bases, with 8 bases between them. This CDR3 comprises 10 residues. The germline V gene has CDR1 DFQATT and CDR2 SNEGSKA (reference sequence). CDR3 residues: CSAAGNGYTF. DNA of the CDR3: TGCAGTGCCGCCGGTAATGGCTACACCTTC.

The CDR3 nucleotides are TGTGCCTGGGGGACTAGTCGCGAGCAGTACTTC. Translation: CAWGTSREQYF. V gene TRBV30 combines with J gene TRBJ2-7, with 8 bases that match TRBD2. J lost 6 bases, V lost 5 bases, and 3 bases had no gene match. This CDR3 is built from 11 residues. The germline V gene has CDR1 GTSNPN and CDR2 SVGIG (reference sequence).

The V call is TRBV6-5, the J call TRBJ2-5, with 7 nucleotides matching TRBD2. The CDR3 consists of 14 residues. The V gene end was trimmed by 5 bases and the J gene end by 3 bases; junction bases not matched to a gene: 6. The germline V gene encodes CDR1 MNHEY and CDR2 SVGAGI. CDR3 region: CASSPPSGEETQYF. The CDR3 nucleotides read TGTGCCAGCAGTCCCCCGAGCGGGGAAGAGACCCAGTACTTC.

The chain recombines TRBV7-9 with TRBJ1-2; maybe TRBD1 (6 bases). This CDR3 region has 12 residues. Germline V gives CDR1 SEHNR, CDR2 FQNEAQ (reference sequence). Trimming took 1 base from V and 8 from J, leaving 8 bases between them. CDR3 residues: CASSLEQGGYTF. CDR3 bases: TGTGCCAGCAGCTTAGAGCAGGGGGGCTACACCTTC.

V and J are TRBV5-1 and TRBJ1-1, with D unresolved. CDR3 length: 13 residues. V lost 0 bases to trimming and J lost 3 bases, with 6 bases between them. Germline V gene data show CDR1 as SGHRS and CDR2 as YFSETQ. The CDR3 coding sequence is TGCGCCAGCAGCTTGGCCACGGACACTGAAGCTTTCTTT. Translating it yields CASSLATDTEAFF.

This clone turned up a few times. V is TRBV2 and J is TRBJ1-1; 7 nucleotides line up with TRBD1. The CDR3 has 15 amino acids. V shed 4 bases, J shed 0 bases, and the junction held 5 bases outside the gene matches. The germline V gene encodes CDR1 SNHLY and CDR2 FYNNEI. CDR3 sequence: CASSADRAMNTEAFF. CDR3 bases: TGTGCCAGCAGTGCCGACAGGGCGATGAACACTGAAGCTTTCTTT.

V and J are TRBV28 and TRBJ2-2; D may be TRBD2 (5 bases). This CDR3 has 14 residues. Trimming pared 11 bases from V and 6 bases from J, leaving 19 bases between. CDR1 is MDHEN, CDR2 SYDVKM, per germline. The DNA for the CDR3 is TGTGCCGTCCCCCTCGGTACTAGAGCCGGGGAGCTGTTTTTT. Protein: CAVPLGTRAGELFF. The variable domain in full, completed from reference TRBV28 and TRBJ2-2, reads DVKVTQSSRYLVKRTGEKVFLECVQDMDHENMFWYRQDPGLGLRLIYFSYDVKMKEKGDIPEGYSVSREKKERFSLILESASTNQTSMYLCAVPLGTRAGELFFGEGSRLTVL.

In its sample, this clone was seen once. The identical CDR3 is also encoded by other nucleotide sequences in the sample. V is TRBV5-1 and J is TRBJ2-1; TRBD1 might be the D (5 bases). The germline gives CDR1 SGHRS, CDR2 YFSETQ. The length of the CDR3 is 13 residues. V lost 2 bases and J 3 bases, leaving 6 bases between the germline ends. DNA for the CDR3: TGCGCCAGCAGCTTTGACAGCTACAATGAGCAGTTCTTC. Translation gives CASSFDSYNEQFF.

The chain has TRBV7-9 and TRBJ2-1; the match to TRBD2 covers 9 bases. V gave up 5 bases and J gave up 6 bases; unmatched junction bases: 11. CDR1 and CDR2 (germline): SEHNR, FQNEAQ (reference sequence). The CDR3 consists of 16 residues. CDR3 in amino acids: CASSRRRSGGSNEQFF. CDR3 DNA: TGTGCCAGCAGCCGAAGGCGTAGCGGGGGTTCCAATGAGCAGTTCTTC.

This sequence joins TRBV30 and TRBJ1-2; 9 positions agree with TRBD1. V gave up 4 bases and J gave up 5 bases; unmatched junction bases: 8. The CDR3 is 14 amino acids. Germline CDR1 GTSNPN, CDR2 SVGIG (reference sequence). The CDR3 region has the DNA TGTGCCTGGAACCCGGACAGGGGATTATATGGCTACACCTTC. Translating gives CAWNPDRGLYGYTF.

The genes are TRBV7-8 and TRBJ1-1, with D perhaps TRBD1 (5 bases). V was pared by 4 bases and J by 1 base, with 16 bases between. CDR1 SGHVS and CDR2 FQNEAQ come from the germline V gene. CDR3 length: 16 amino acids. CDR3 protein: CASSSRGWRTNTEAFF. In DNA form, the CDR3 reads TGTGCCAGCAGCTCTAGGGGTTGGCGGACGAACACTGAAGCTTTCTTT.

Only a few counts were recorded for this clone. The chain carries TRBV28 and TRBJ2-3, with D possibly TRBD1 on 7 matching bases. Trimming stripped 2 bases from V and 3 bases from J, with 12 bases between. The CDR3 extends over 15 amino acids. Germline V lookup: CDR1 MDHEN, CDR2 SYDVKM. CDR3 coding DNA: TGTGCCAGCAGTTTACGGCAGGGGGGAACAGATACGCAGTATTTT. It translates to CASSLRQGGTDTQYF. Drawing the rest from reference TRBV28 and TRBJ2-3, the complete variable domain is DVKVTQSSRYLVKRTGEKVFLECVQDMDHENMFWYRQDPGLGLRLIYFSYDVKMKEKGDIPEGYSVSREKKERFSLILESASTNQTSMYLCASSLRQGGTDTQYFGPGTRLTVL.

The rearrangement joins TRBV28 to TRBJ2-7, with no clear D. CDR1 MDHEN and CDR2 SYDVKM come from the germline V gene. V shed 5 bases and J shed 5 bases, with 7 bases lying between them. CDR3 length: 11 amino acids. CDR3 protein: CASSLSNEQYF. The CDR3 nucleotides are TGTGCCAGCAGTCTATCAAACGAGCAGTACTTC.

CDR3 amino acids: CASSSTPGAAFF. In nucleotides, the CDR3 is TGTGCCAGCAGTTCCACTCCAGGGGCAGCTTTCTTT. The chain employs TRBV6-5 and TRBJ1-1; the D gene is possibly TRBD1 (6 bases). With 4 bases removed from V and 10 bases from J, the gap between germline ends came to 13 bases. CDR3 size: 12 residues. Germline V gene data show CDR1 as MNHEY and CDR2 as SVGAGI.

This clone has only a few counts. The CDR3 here is CASQKQGRNTEAFF. Written as DNA, the CDR3 is TGTGCCAGCCAGAAACAGGGGAGGAACACTGAAGCTTTCTTT. The chain links TRBV27 to TRBJ1-1; the match to TRBD1 covers 7 bases. This CDR3 contains 14 residues. The J segment lost 1 base and the V segment lost 8 bases, leaving 7 bases of the junction unmatched. Germline values: CDR1 MNHEY, CDR2 SMNVEV (reference sequence).

This clone was seen once. The rearrangement links TRBV29-1 to TRBJ2-3, with D uncertain. The CDR3 has 13 residues. Trimming removed 6 bases from V and 1 base from J, with 11 bases in between. Germline V gene data show CDR1 as SQVTM and CDR2 as ANQGSEA. The CDR3 bases are TGCAGCGTCGACTGGAAGGGCACAGATACGCAGTATTTT. Translated, it gives CSVDWKGTDTQYF.

This clone was counted between two and nine times. The chain joins TRBV5-1 to TRBJ2-5; a weak D match, TRBD1 (5 bases). Per germline, CDR1 SGHRS and CDR2 YFSETQ. The CDR3 is 13 residues long. Trimming left V 0 bases short and J 3 bases short, with 6 bases between. The CDR3 is CASSLVGEETQYF. The CDR3 region has the DNA TGCGCCAGCAGCTTGGTAGGGGAAGAGACCCAGTACTTC.

This clone was seen a handful of times. The chain recombines TRBV29-1 with TRBJ2-3; the match to TRBD1 covers 9 bases. J lost 4 bases, V lost 6 bases, and 8 bases had no gene match. Germline CDR1 and CDR2: SQVTM and ANQGSEA. The CDR3 sequence is 14 residues long. This CDR3 is CSVGTGSSADTQYF. For the CDR3, the DNA is TGCAGCGTAGGGACAGGGTCAAGTGCAGATACGCAGTATTTT.

This clone appeared a few times. The rearrangement uses TRBV5-6 and TRBJ1-4; no firm D call. Trimming cost V 4 bases and J 7 bases, with 20 bases left between them. This CDR3 region has 16 residues. CDR1 is SGHDT and CDR2 is YYEEEE in the germline V gene. The CDR3 sequence: CASSMEVRGAGEKLFF. Written as DNA, the CDR3 is TGTGCCAGCAGCATGGAGGTTCGGGGAGCTGGTGAAAAACTGTTTTTT.

The gene calls are TRBV19 and TRBJ2-3; D is uncertain. V was pared by 5 bases and J by 2 bases, with 14 bases between. Germline-derived CDR1 and CDR2 are LNHDA and SQIVND (reference sequence). CDR3 length: 15 amino acids. The CDR3 loop is CASSSPGAFTDTQYF. CDR3 bases: TGTGCCAGTAGTTCTCCAGGAGCATTCACAGATACGCAGTATTTT. Variable domain in full (rest from reference TRBV19 and TRBJ2-3): DGGITQSPKYLFRKEGQNVTLSCEQNLNHDAMYWYRQDPGQGLRLIYYSQIVNDFQKGDIAEGYSVSREKKESFPLTVTSAQKNPTAFYLCASSSPGAFTDTQYFGPGTRLTVL.

The gene calls are TRBV6-1 and TRBJ2-4; D remains unclear. The CDR3 runs to 14 residues. V dropped 0 bases and J dropped 6 bases, with 9 bases sitting between them. Germline loops: CDR1 MNHNS, CDR2 SASEGT. The CDR3 DNA reads TGTGCCAGCAGTGAAGCGCAACAGAGAAACATTCAGTACTTC. Translation gives CASSEAQQRNIQYF.

The rearrangement uses TRBV7-2 and TRBJ1-1, with 7 bases matching TRBD1. CDR1 SGHTA and CDR2 FQGNSA come from the germline V gene. The CDR3 loop spans 13 amino acids. V was pared by 4 bases and J by 3 bases, with 2 bases of the junction left unmatched. The chain's CDR3 is CASSSQGDTEAFF. The CDR3 DNA reads TGTGCCAGCAGCTCTCAGGGGGACACTGAAGCTTTCTTT.

The rearrangement joins TRBV4-1 to TRBJ1-2, with D tentatively TRBD1 (5 bases). Germline-derived CDR1 and CDR2 are MGHRA and YSYEKL. Trimming stripped 4 bases from V and 6 bases from J, with 24 bases between. CDR3 size: 17 residues. CDR3 in amino acids: CASSPQDNAIPRDGYTF. CDR3 bases: TGCGCCAGCAGCCCCCAGGACAATGCTATCCCAAGGGATGGCTACACCTTC.